A single sample gave rise to the 30 T cell receptor beta chains below, sequenced in a study of blood T cells in healthy people across ages. Next came a second PCR, run for roughly 6 to 11 cycles, which used a sample-barcoded 5' primer along with a J-beta primer mix. TCRdb re-called the 5' RACE reads with MiXCR, one entry per CDR3 protein. The repertoire holds 700,000 to 900,000 distinct CDR3 sequences, with roughly 26% as singletons. The sample was also linked to a second study, of T cells of mothers and their children.

The sequencing input was blood. These TCRs come from a boy younger than 18 in good health.

This chain uses TRBV20-1 with TRBJ2-3, with 10 nucleotides matching TRBD2. Germline V gene lookup returns CDR1 DFQATT and CDR2 SNEGSKA (reference sequence). There are 16 residues in the CDR3. V lost 3 bases and J lost 6; bases outside the gene matches: 12. This CDR3 is CSARKASGGLSDTQYF. CDR3 bases: TGCAGTGCTAGGAAGGCTAGCGGGGGCCTCTCCGATACGCAGTATTTT.

The chain combines TRBV24-1 with TRBJ1-1; D perhaps matches TRBD1 (6 bases). CDR1 is KGHDR and CDR2 is SFDVKD in the germline V gene. The germline V and J ends were trimmed by 7 bases and 7 bases, with 15 bases remaining between them. The CDR3 sequence is 13 residues long. CDR3 in amino acids: CATRKTGLDEAFF. The CDR3 DNA is TGTGCCACCAGGAAGACAGGTTTGGATGAAGCTTTCTTT.

The rearrangement joins TRBV15 to TRBJ2-3; TRBD2 matches 8 bases. This CDR3 spans 14 amino acids. V shed 0 bases, J shed 8 bases, and the junction held 4 bases outside the gene matches. Germline V gene lookup returns CDR1 LNHNV and CDR2 YYDKDF (reference sequence). CDR3 protein: CATSRDRGLGTQYF. CDR3 bases: TGTGCCACCAGCAGAGATAGGGGACTAGGTACGCAGTATTTT.

The chain recombines TRBV12-3 or TRBV12-4 with TRBJ2-7; D possibly corresponds to TRBD1 (5 bases). The CDR3 is made up of 12 amino acids. V gave up 6 bases and J gave up 8 bases, with 14 bases separating them. The CDR3 is CASSIQETKQYF. In nucleotides, the CDR3 is TGTGCCAGCAGCATACAGGAAACCAAGCAGTACTTC.

This sequence joins TRBV4-1 and TRBJ1-1, with D possibly matching TRBD1 (5 bases). V shed 2 bases and J shed 1 base, with 11 bases lying between them. The CDR3 extends over 15 amino acids. The germline gives CDR1 MGHRA, CDR2 YSYEKL. CDR3 protein: CASSQRGLGNTEAFF. The CDR3 region has the DNA TGCGCCAGCAGCCAACGGGGGTTGGGGAACACTGAAGCTTTCTTT.

The rearrangement joins TRBV28 to TRBJ1-4; D uncertain. Germline V CDR1 and CDR2: MDHEN, SYDVKM. V lost 3 bases, J lost 10 bases, and 12 bases lay in between. The CDR3 runs to 13 residues. This CDR3 reads CASSLGTARKLFF. CDR3 nucleotides: TGTGCCAGCAGTTTGGGTACGGCCCGAAAACTGTTTTTT.

This clonotype turned up a few times. The J gene is TRBJ2-1, the V gene TRBV12-5; 8 nucleotides align to TRBD2. Gene TRBJ2-5 matches the end of the DNA better, so the J call may be wrong. Per the germline V gene, CDR1 is LGHNT and CDR2 is FRNRAP. The CDR3 has 14 amino acids. In DNA form, the CDR3 reads TGTGCTAGTGGTTTTGGCGGGGGGCGAGAGACCCAGTACTTC. Protein sequence: CASGFGGGRETQYF.

This clonotype was picked up a small number of times. V usage is TRBV12-3 or TRBV12-4 and J usage is TRBJ2-1; D may be TRBD2 (7 bases). The length of the CDR3 is 14 residues. Trimming took 0 bases from V and 5 from J, leaving 8 bases between them. This CDR3 reads CASSLAGGHNEQFF. CDR3 nucleotides: TGTGCCAGCAGTTTAGCGGGGGGGCACAATGAGCAGTTCTTC.

Only a few counts were recorded for this clonotype. V usage is TRBV5-1 and J usage is TRBJ1-2; 7 nucleotides align to TRBD1. The ends lost 3 bases at V and 6 bases at J; junction bases unmatched: 14. The CDR3 is made up of 16 amino acids. CDR1 and CDR2 (germline): SGHRS, YFSETQ. CDR3 amino acids: CASSSGQANLPHGYTF. CDR3 sequence (DNA): TGCGCCAGCAGCTCTGGACAGGCGAATTTACCTCATGGCTACACCTTC.

The chain carries TRBV6-4 and TRBJ2-4, with 8 nucleotides matching TRBD2. The CDR3 has 16 amino acids. Trimming took 5 bases from V and 0 from J; bases not matched to a gene: 6. Germline CDR1 and CDR2: MRHNA and SNTAGT. CDR3 coding DNA: TGTGCCAGCAGTCCGATAGCGGGGATAGCCAAAAACATTCAGTACTTC. This codes for CASSPIAGIAKNIQYF.

The chain joins TRBV7-9 to TRBJ1-2, with D maybe TRBD1 (6 bases). With 5 bases removed from V and 0 bases from J, the gap between germline ends came to 13 bases. The CDR3 extends over 15 amino acids. Germline V gives CDR1 SEHNR, CDR2 FQNEAQ (reference sequence). The CDR3 protein is CASSRKTGPNYGYTF. For the CDR3, the DNA is TGTGCCAGCAGCCGAAAGACAGGACCTAACTATGGCTACACCTTC.

This clonotype appeared many times. This chain joins TRBV28 and TRBJ1-2; TRBD1 matches 7 bases. In germline, CDR1 is MDHEN, CDR2 SYDVKM. V lost 6 bases and J lost 8; bases outside the gene matches: 6. The CDR3 is 12 amino acids. CDR3 sequence reads: CASRPDRDGYTF. The CDR3 DNA sequence: TGTGCCAGCAGACCCGACAGGGACGGCTACACCTTC.

This chain links TRBV5-1 with TRBJ1-2; D perhaps matches TRBD1 (6 bases). Per the germline V gene, CDR1 is SGHRS and CDR2 is YFSETQ. V lost 6 bases and J 7 bases, leaving 22 bases between the germline ends. This CDR3 region has 15 residues. CDR3 sequence: CASKVSPGEVPGYTF. The CDR3 DNA sequence: TGCGCCAGCAAGGTTTCTCCAGGGGAAGTCCCTGGCTACACCTTC. Combining the CDR3 with reference TRBV5-1 and TRBJ1-2 gives the whole variable domain KAGVTQTPRYLIKTRGQQVTLSCSPISGHRSVSWYQQTPGQGLQFLFEYFSETQRNKGNFPGRFSGRQFSNSRSEMNVSTLELGDSALYLCASKVSPGEVPGYTFGSGTRLTVV.

Here the CDR3 reads CASHWSFTEAFF. For the CDR3, the DNA is TGTGCCAGCCACTGGAGTTTTACTGAAGCTTTCTTT. This chain links TRBV12-3 or TRBV12-4 with TRBJ1-1; no clear D. The germline V and J ends were trimmed by 8 bases and 5 bases, with 12 bases remaining between them. The CDR3 spans 12 residues.

Concerning this clonotype itself: The junction departs from germline at one end; a sequencing error may be responsible. The V call is TRBV7-2, the J call TRBJ1-4; possibly TRBD1 for D (5 bases). The length of the CDR3 is 15 residues. Per the germline V gene, CDR1 is SGHTA and CDR2 is FQGNSA. As DNA, the CDR3 is TGTGCCAGCAGCCCACGACAGAGGACTAATGAAAAACTGCTTTTT. It specifies CASSPRQRTNEKLLF. Combining the CDR3 with reference TRBV7-2 and TRBJ1-4 gives the whole variable domain GAGVSQSPSNKVTEKGKDVELRCDPISGHTALYWYRQSLGQGLEFLIYFQGNSAPDKSGLPSDRFSAERTGGSVSTLTIQRTQQEDSAVYLCASSPRQRTNEKLLFGSGTQLSVL.

The genes are TRBV7-2 and TRBJ2-3; D possibly matches TRBD1 or TRBD2 (5 bases each). The CDR3 sequence is 12 residues long. Looked up from germline, CDR1 is SGHTA and CDR2 is FQGNSA. V was cut by 3 bases and J by 9 bases, with 10 bases left in between. CDR3 DNA sequence: TGTGCCAGCAGCTTGAGGGGCAGGACGCAGTATTTT. As protein: CASSLRGRTQYF.

This clonotype has a handful of counts. The chain links TRBV20-1 to TRBJ1-4; TRBD1 matches 7 bases. The V gene end was trimmed by 3 bases and the J gene end by 3 bases; junction bases not matched to a gene: 4. The CDR3 is made up of 14 amino acids. CDR1 is DFQATT, CDR2 SNEGSKA, per germline (reference sequence). This CDR3 is CSARRQGSNEKLFF. The CDR3 DNA sequence: TGCAGTGCTAGGAGACAGGGCTCTAATGAAAAACTGTTTTTT.

This clonotype has just a few counts. This chain joins TRBV12-3 or TRBV12-4 and TRBJ1-1, with no clear D. V shed 3 bases and J shed 1 base, with 15 bases lying between them. CDR3 length: 16 residues. CDR3 in amino acids: CASSFLTAGGNTEAFF. As DNA, the CDR3 is TGTGCCAGCAGTTTCCTGACCGCCGGTGGGAACACTGAAGCTTTCTTT.

This rearrangement joins TRBV5-5 to TRBJ2-1; TRBD1 matches 8 bases. Trimming cost V 2 bases and J 1 base; bases outside gene matches: 2. Germline CDR1 and CDR2: SGHKS and YYEKEE (reference sequence). The CDR3 sequence is 15 residues long. The CDR3 DNA sequence: TGTGCCAGCAGCTTTCAGGGGGCTTCCTACAATGAGCAGTTCTTC. Protein sequence: CASSFQGASYNEQFF.

The chain carries TRBV5-1 and TRBJ2-6, with TRBD1 identical over 9 bases. V lost 5 bases to trimming and J lost 1 base; unmatched junction nucleotides: 7. CDR3 length equals 17 residues. From germline, CDR1 is SGHRS and CDR2 YFSETQ. The CDR3 reads CASSSTGGASGANVLTF. CDR3 DNA: TGCGCCAGCAGTTCCACAGGGGGCGCATCTGGGGCCAACGTCCTGACTTTC.

This clonotype was seen a single time. The chain joins TRBV20-1 to TRBJ2-1; D unresolved. The DNA matches TRBJ2-5 better at its end, which makes the J call doubtful. The germline CDR1 and CDR2 sequences are DFQATT and SNEGSKA (reference sequence). The CDR3 sequence is 15 residues long. This chain's CDR3 is CSALLWAPSVETQYF. The CDR3 DNA follows: TGCAGTGCTCTCCTGTGGGCGCCTTCAGTGGAGACCCAGTACTTC.

This clonotype was observed a handful of times. The germline gene is not matched at one end of the junction; a read error may be the cause. The rearrangement uses TRBV12-3 or TRBV12-4 and TRBJ1-2; unclear D gene. The CDR3 spans 12 residues. The CDR3, as DNA: TGTGTCAGCAGTCCTCCCGGCTATGGCTACACCTTC. Its protein is CVSSPPGYGYTF.

The DNA of the CDR3 is TGTGCCATCGAAACTGGGTTAACTGAAGCTTTCTTT. As protein: CAIETGLTEAFF. The rearrangement uses TRBV7-9 and TRBJ1-1; the D is unclear. The CDR3 consists of 12 residues. Looked up from germline, CDR1 is SEHNR and CDR2 is FQNEAQ (reference sequence). The V end lost 10 bases, the J end lost 5 bases, and 14 bases lay between the germline ends.

A few counts support this clonotype. The chain links TRBV27 to TRBJ1-5, with unresolved D. Germline assignment: CDR1 MNHEY and CDR2 SMNVEV (reference sequence). Trimming cost V 3 bases and J 4 bases, with 16 bases left between them. This CDR3 is built from 16 residues. In DNA form, the CDR3 reads TGTGCCAGCAGTTTGAGTCGCCCCGAAGGAAATCAGCCCCAGCATTTT. It translates to CASSLSRPEGNQPQHF.

This clonotype has only a few counts. The CDR3 reads CASSFQSTGELFF. The CDR3 DNA sequence: TGTGCCAGCAGTTTCCAGAGCACCGGGGAGCTGTTTTTT. The rearrangement links TRBV6-5 to TRBJ2-2; D not resolved. CDR1 and CDR2 (germline): MNHEY, SVGAGI. Deletions cut 4 bases from V and 4 bases from J, with 7 bases between. The CDR3 has 13 residues.

V usage is TRBV5-6 and J usage is TRBJ1-1; D is undetermined. The CDR3 sequence is 13 residues long. Germline CDR1 is SGHDT and CDR2 is YYEEEE. V lost 4 bases, J lost 3 bases, and 10 bases lay in between. This chain's CDR3 is CASSTRTHTEAFF. The CDR3 coding sequence is TGTGCCAGCAGCACCAGGACCCACACTGAAGCTTTCTTT.

A few counts support this clonotype. J is TRBJ2-1 and V is TRBV15; no firm D call. Germline V CDR1 and CDR2: LNHNV, YYDKDF (reference sequence). V shed 8 bases and J shed 2 bases, with 7 bases lying between them. CDR3 size: 12 residues. The CDR3 sequence: CATGTAYNEQFF. In DNA, the CDR3 is TGTGCCACCGGCACGGCCTACAATGAGCAGTTCTTC.

The chain carries TRBV2 and TRBJ1-1; possibly TRBD1 for D (6 bases). CDR3 length equals 12 residues. Germline lookup yields CDR1 SNHLY and CDR2 FYNNEI. Deletions cut 11 bases from V and 1 base from J, with 11 bases between. CDR3 bases: TGTGCCGGGGGCGCGGAGAACACTGAAGCTTTCTTT. As protein: CAGGAENTEAFF.

There are a few counts of this clonotype. The rearrangement uses TRBV4-1 and TRBJ2-7; 7 nucleotides match TRBD1. CDR3 length equals 14 residues. Germline V CDR1 and CDR2: MGHRA, YSYEKL. The trim removed 3 bases at V and 5 bases at J, leaving 7 bases unmatched. Here the CDR3 reads CASSHRQGSDEQYF. The CDR3 region has the DNA TGCGCCAGCAGCCATCGACAGGGCTCTGACGAGCAGTACTTC.

V gene TRBV2 combines with J gene TRBJ2-2; TRBD2 matches 8 bases. Germline lookup yields CDR1 SNHLY and CDR2 FYNNEI. With 6 bases clipped from V and 4 bases from J, the junction kept 4 bases outside the gene matches. There are 14 residues in the CDR3. The CDR3 DNA reads TGTGCCAGCAGGTTCGCGGGAGGCACCGGGGAGCTGTTTTTT. It is translated as CASRFAGGTGELFF.